This TCR beta chain was sequenced in a study of shared clonotypes between healthy human individuals. The length of the CDR3 is 16 residues. V was pared by 2 bases and J by 0 bases, with 14 bases between. Germline loops: CDR1 KGHSY, CDR2 FQNENV. Positive CCR7 selection of CD45RO-negative cells yielded the naive CD8 cells, and terminally differentiated effector memory CD45RA+ cells were excluded. Method: immunoSEQ multiplex PCR; TCRdb's copy keeps in-frame clones and lacks some. The sample carries fewer than 800,000 clones, around 90% recorded once. The sequence was obtained from a man in his thirties or forties in good health. This chain connects TRBV16 to TRBJ2-7, with a weak D call TRBD1 (6 bases). Sequencing was done on a sample of naive CD8+ T cells sorted from blood. Here the CDR3 DNA reads TGTGCCAGCAGCCAAAAGTTGGCGGACAGCTCCTACGAGCAGTACTTC. The encoded protein is CASSQKLADSSYEQYF.